Following are 12 T cell receptor beta chains from one sample sequenced in a study of T cells and copy number aberrations in small-cell lung cancer. Repertoires were generated with immunoSEQ multiplex PCR, while TCRdb's copy carries only in-frame clones and drops some. Of roughly 150 clones listed, approximately 95% were seen once; the top ten hold 10% to 12%. Source material: tumor tissue. The receptor set was obtained from a man aged 35-49 years with small cell lung cancer.

This rearrangement joins TRBV7-9 to TRBJ1-6; a possible D gene is TRBD1 (5 bases). The CDR3 is made up of 15 amino acids. Germline CDR1 SEHNR, CDR2 FQNEAQ (reference sequence). The germline V and J ends were trimmed by 5 bases and 8 bases, with 16 bases remaining between them. The CDR3 region has the DNA TGTGCCAGCAGCCGGGCGGAGGGGTGGGATTCACCCCTCCACTTT. Its protein product is CASSRAEGWDSPLHF.

The gene calls are TRBV28 and TRBJ1-2, with TRBD1 matching over 8 bases. Germline CDR1 MDHEN, CDR2 SYDVKM. Germline trimming cut 5 bases from V and 3 bases from J; bases unmatched to any gene: 17. The CDR3 is 18 amino acids. CDR3 sequence: CASSSGIMTGARDYGYTF. DNA for the CDR3: TGTGCCAGCAGTAGCGGAATTATGACAGGGGCAAGGGACTATGGCTACACCTTC.

In its sample, this clone was seen once. The CDR3: CASSVDGQGHSPLHF. The CDR3 DNA is TGTGCCAGCAGCGTAGATGGACAGGGGCACTCACCCCTCCACTTT. V gene TRBV9 combines with J gene TRBJ1-6, with TRBD1 matching 9 bases. The CDR3 covers 15 residues. The germline V gene has CDR1 SGDLS and CDR2 YYNGEE. Trimming at V came to 0 bases and at J to 10 bases, leaving 5 bases not matched to a gene.

CDR3 loop: CASTSQWGTEAFF. The CDR3 DNA sequence: TGTGCCAGCACCTCGCAATGGGGGACTGAAGCTTTCTTT. This rearrangement joins TRBV11-3 to TRBJ1-1, with D maybe TRBD1 (5 bases). V lost 7 bases to trimming and J lost 5 bases, with 14 bases between them. Germline assignment: CDR1 SGHNT and CDR2 YENEEA. This CDR3 spans 13 amino acids.

By frequency in the sample, this clone is hyperexpanded. The chain recombines TRBV7-2 with TRBJ2-4; D is undetermined. The CDR3 runs to 14 residues. Germline loops: CDR1 SGHTA, CDR2 FQGNSA. With 1 base removed from V and 0 bases from J, the gap between germline ends came to 4 bases. The CDR3 sequence: CASSLGSAKNIQYF. The DNA for the CDR3 is TGTGCCAGCAGCTTAGGATCAGCCAAAAACATTCAGTACTTC.

This CDR3 is CASSSAVNYGYTF. Here the CDR3 DNA reads TGCGCCAGCAGCTCGGCGGTAAACTATGGCTACACCTTC. This chain joins TRBV5-1 and TRBJ1-2; D is uncertain. Germline lookup yields CDR1 SGHRS and CDR2 YFSETQ. The CDR3 has 13 residues. V dropped 3 bases and J dropped 2 bases, with 8 bases sitting between them.

The chain joins TRBV6-1 to TRBJ2-1; D is uncertain. The CDR3 has 12 amino acids. Germline V CDR1 and CDR2: MNHNS, SASEGT. The V end was cut by 8 bases, the J end by 7 bases, with 12 bases between. The CDR3 reads CASLATTNEQFF. The CDR3 nucleotides read TGTGCCAGCTTGGCCACGACGAATGAGCAGTTCTTC.

V usage is TRBV18 and J usage is TRBJ2-6; no clear D gene. Germline V lookup: CDR1 KGHSH, CDR2 LQKENI. This CDR3 has 15 residues. Trimming shortened V by 1 base and J by 3 bases, and 7 bases separated the two germline ends. In nucleotides, the CDR3 is TGTGCCAGCTCACCACTACAGAATGGGGCCAACGTCCTGACTTTC. Its translation: CASSPLQNGANVLTF.

V and J are TRBV7-2 and TRBJ2-2, with TRBD2 identical over 8 bases. V dropped 2 bases and J dropped 0; count of bases not matched to a gene: 8. The germline CDR1 and CDR2 sequences are SGHTA and FQGNSA. This CDR3 spans 18 amino acids. CDR3 bases: TGTGCCAGCAGCTTAAGTGAGATGGGACTAGCGAACACCGGGGAGCTGTTTTTT. Its translation is CASSLSEMGLANTGELFF. The whole variable domain, filled in from reference TRBV7-2 and TRBJ2-2, reads GAGVSQSPSNKVTEKGKDVELRCDPISGHTALYWYRQSLGQGLEFLIYFQGNSAPDKSGLPSDRFSAERTGGSVSTLTIQRTQQEDSAVYLCASSLSEMGLANTGELFFGEGSRLTVL.

The chain has TRBV5-6 and TRBJ2-5; D tentatively reads TRBD1 or TRBD2 (5 bases each). CDR1 is SGHDT, CDR2 YYEEEE, per germline. Trimming left V 3 bases short and J 5 bases short, with 17 bases between. This CDR3 is 15 amino acids long. DNA of the CDR3: TGTGCCAGCAGCTCAACCTCGGGACGCCGCGAGACCCAGTACTTC. This translates into CASSSTSGRRETQYF.

The J gene is TRBJ2-2, the V gene TRBV5-1; D may match TRBD1 or TRBD2 (5 bases each). This CDR3 is built from 16 residues. Germline loops: CDR1 SGHRS, CDR2 YFSETQ. V was cut by 2 bases and J by 4 bases, with 15 bases left in between. The CDR3 bases are TGCGCCAGCAGCTTAAACGACATGAGGGGCACCGGGGAGCTGTTTTTT. Its protein is CASSLNDMRGTGELFF.

With respect to this clone: A read error may produce the germline difference seen at one junction end. The chain couples TRBV30 to TRBJ2-1; 9 nucleotides agree with TRBD1. The CDR3 is 14 residues long. Germline lookup yields CDR1 GTSNPN and CDR2 SVGIG (reference sequence). The CDR3 nucleotides read TGTGCCTGGGGTGTACTTGGGACAGGGAATGAGCAGTTCTTC. It translates to CAWGVLGTGNEQFF.